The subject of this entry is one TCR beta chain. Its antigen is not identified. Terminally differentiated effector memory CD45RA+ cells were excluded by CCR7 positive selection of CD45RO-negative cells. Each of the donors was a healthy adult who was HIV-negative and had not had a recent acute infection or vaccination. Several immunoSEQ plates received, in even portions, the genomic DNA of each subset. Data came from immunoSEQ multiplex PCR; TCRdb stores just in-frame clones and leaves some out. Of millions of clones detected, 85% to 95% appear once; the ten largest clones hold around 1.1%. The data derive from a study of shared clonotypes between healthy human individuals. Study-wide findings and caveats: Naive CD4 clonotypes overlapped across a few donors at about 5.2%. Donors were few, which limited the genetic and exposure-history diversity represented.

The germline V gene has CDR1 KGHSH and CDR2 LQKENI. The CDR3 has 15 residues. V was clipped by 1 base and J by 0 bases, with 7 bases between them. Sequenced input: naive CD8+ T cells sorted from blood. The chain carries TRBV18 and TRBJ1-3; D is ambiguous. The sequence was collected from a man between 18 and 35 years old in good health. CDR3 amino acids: CASSPLELSGNTIYF. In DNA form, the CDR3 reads TGTGCCAGCTCACCACTCGAGCTCTCTGGAAACACCATATATTTT.